The 14 T cell receptor beta chains below all came from one sample that was sequenced in a study of cytomegalovirus exposure and HLA in healthy donors (dated by TCRdb to between 2016 and 2019). Library prep was done by the immunoSEQ multiplex PCR assay. The multiplex PCR relied on a mix of 60 forward primers for TCR Vbeta segments and 13 reverse primers for TCR Jbeta segments. The source is immuneACCESS, and TCRdb retained only in-frame sequences with V and J called. Part of the clones is not carried over; for the studies checked, unresolved V genes explain less than half of this, and the remainder is unexplained. The table for this sample lists approximately 190,000 clones; 82% of them were counted only once. The ten largest account for around 0.8% of the sample. Sequencing was carried out using PBMCs. These receptors all stem from a woman aged 18-29 years in good health and CMV-seronegative.

This clone was seen only a few times. The V call is TRBV27, the J call TRBJ2-7; TRBD2 aligns across 8 bases. CDR3 size: 13 residues. The V gene's germline CDR1 is MNHEY and CDR2 SMNVEV (reference sequence). Unmatched junction bases numbered 5, after V lost 7 bases and J lost 3 bases. The DNA of the CDR3 is TGTGCCAGCACTAGACTAGCGCGCTACGAGCAGTACTTC. Protein: CASTRLARYEQYF.

The V call is TRBV5-6, the J call TRBJ2-3; D is perhaps TRBD2 (5 bases). The CDR3 spans 13 residues. The germline V gene encodes CDR1 SGHDT and CDR2 YYEEEE. V shed 0 bases and J shed 4 bases, with 6 bases lying between them. The CDR3 loop reads CASSLAGADTQYF. CDR3 nucleotides: TGTGCCAGCAGCTTGGCCGGGGCAGATACGCAGTATTTT.

A word on this clone: Its ends do not fully match the called genes, so a read error is possible. V and J are TRBV28 and TRBJ1-1; D possibly corresponds to TRBD1 (6 bases). The length of the CDR3 is 12 residues. Germline lookup yields CDR1 MDHEN and CDR2 SYDVKM. CDR3 protein: CASSSTPSDSLF. CDR3 sequence (DNA): TGTGCCAGCAGTTCGACGCCCTCGGACAGCCTATTT.

This clone showed up just a few times. The J gene is TRBJ1-4, the V gene TRBV4-1; weak D call: TRBD1 (6 bases). CDR1 is MGHRA, CDR2 YSYEKL, per germline. This CDR3 has 15 amino acids. V lost 2 bases and J lost 5, with 12 bases in between. DNA for the CDR3: TGCGCCAGCAGCCAACCGACAGGCCACAATGAAAAACTGTTTTTT. Protein product: CASSQPTGHNEKLFF.

A single count supports this clone. The V gene is TRBV27, the J gene TRBJ2-5, with 16 bases matching TRBD2. TRBJ2-7 explains the end of the DNA better; the J call may be wrong. Germline values: CDR1 MNHEY, CDR2 SMNVEV (reference sequence). The CDR3 is 19 residues long. CDR3 protein: CASSLSAGTSGRALYEQYF. CDR3 DNA sequence: TGTGCCAGCAGTTTATCGGCCGGGACTAGCGGGAGGGCCCTCTACGAGCAGTACTTC.

The V and J genes are TRBV6-5 and TRBJ1-2; 10 positions agree with TRBD1. The CDR3 loop spans 14 amino acids. V lost 3 bases, J lost 7 bases, and 5 bases stayed unmatched. Germline V CDR1 and CDR2: MNHEY, SVGAGI. CDR3 sequence: CASSYGRTGGGYTF. The CDR3 DNA reads as TGTGCCAGCAGTTATGGCCGGACAGGGGGTGGCTACACCTTC.

The chain couples TRBV9 to TRBJ2-5; TRBD2 agrees at 11 bases. The CDR3 loop spans 16 amino acids. J lost 5 bases, V lost 2 bases, and 8 bases had no gene match. Per the germline V gene, CDR1 is SGDLS and CDR2 is YYNGEE. The CDR3 DNA follows: TGTGCCAGCAGCGTTACTAGCGGGGGAACCGGGGAGACCCAGTACTTC. This codes for CASSVTSGGTGETQYF.

The chain has TRBV20-1 and TRBJ1-2; D uncertain. This CDR3 is 10 amino acids long. Germline V gene sequence: CDR1 DFQATT, CDR2 SNEGSKA (reference sequence). The ends were cut back, 7 bases at V and 7 bases at J, with 10 bases in the middle. The CDR3 loop is CSVSRLGYTF. Written as DNA, the CDR3 is TGCAGTGTCTCGAGACTTGGCTACACCTTC.

V gene TRBV5-1 combines with J gene TRBJ2-4; D remains ambiguous. Between the trimmed V and J ends, which lost 0 bases and 0 bases, there was a span of 10 bases. CDR3 size: 16 residues. Germline loops: CDR1 SGHRS, CDR2 YFSETQ. CDR3 bases: TGCGCCAGCAGCTTGGGTGCGGTTCTAGCCAAAAACATTCAGTACTTC. Translating gives CASSLGAVLAKNIQYF.

About this clone: The junction and the germline gene differ at one end; a read error may be behind it. V is TRBV2 and J is TRBJ2-2; D is unclear. Looked up from germline, CDR1 is SNHLY and CDR2 is FYNNEI. This CDR3 region has 14 residues. This CDR3 is CASREAGNTGELFF. Written as DNA, the CDR3 is TGTGCCAGCCGTGAGGCAGGGAACACCGGGGAGCTGTTTTTT.

The rearrangement joins TRBV27 to TRBJ2-7; 8 positions match TRBD1. The CDR3 is made up of 15 amino acids. Germline loops: CDR1 MNHEY, CDR2 SMNVEV (reference sequence). V shed 2 bases, J shed 4 bases, and the junction held 7 bases outside the gene matches. CDR3 nucleotides: TGTGCCAGCAGTTTACGCCTCGGGGACAGGTACGAGCAGTACTTC. This encodes CASSLRLGDRYEQYF.

This clone showed up just a few times. CDR3 coding DNA: TGTGCCAGCAGTGGTGAAATCCAGGGGTACAATCAGCCCCAGCATTTT. Its protein is CASSGEIQGYNQPQHF. This chain joins TRBV2 and TRBJ1-5, with D perhaps TRBD1 (6 bases). The CDR3 covers 16 residues. The V end lost 4 bases, the J end lost 3 bases, and 16 bases lay between the germline ends. Germline V gives CDR1 SNHLY, CDR2 FYNNEI. Complete variable domain (other parts from reference TRBV2 and TRBJ1-5): EPEVTQTPSHQVTQMGQEVILRCVPISNHLYFYWYRQILGQKVEFLVSFYNNEISEKSEIFDDQFSVERPDGSNFTLKIRSTKLEDSAMYFCASSGEIQGYNQPQHFGDGTRLSIL.

Written as DNA, the CDR3 is TGCGCCAGCAGCTTCACAGGGCCGCCGGGCGATGGCTACACCTTC. This codes for CASSFTGPPGDGYTF. This chain uses TRBV5-1 with TRBJ1-2; a possible D gene is TRBD1 (6 bases). CDR3 length equals 15 residues. V was clipped by 2 bases and J by 6 bases, with 17 bases between them. Germline values: CDR1 SGHRS, CDR2 YFSETQ.

The V call is TRBV10-3, the J call TRBJ2-5; 10 bases are a match to TRBD1. Germline CDR1 ENHRY, CDR2 SYGVKD. There are 13 residues in the CDR3. The ends lost 6 bases at V and 3 bases at J; junction bases unmatched: 1. The CDR3 DNA sequence: TGTGCCATCAGAGGGACAGGGGAAGAGACCCAGTACTTC. This gives the protein CAIRGTGEETQYF.